The rows below give T cell receptor beta chains drawn from one sample of a study of blood T cell repertoires in COVID-19. The protocol was immunoSEQ multiplex PCR, while the TCRdb copy is restricted to in-frame clones and leaves out a portion. The sample yields 130,000 to 150,000 clones, around nine tenths seen once. Specimen: peripheral blood. The receptors were gathered from a man aged 45 to 65 with active or convalescent COVID-19. CDR3s include the opening cysteine and the closing phenylalanine or tryptophan. Each record gives: clone size, J gene, D gene, V gene, CDR3 DNA, CDR3 protein. The D gene is left open where the match is weak. The size of a clone is reported for some rows only, either as once, few or many, or as a class for expanded clones.

NA,TRBJ1-1,NA,TRBV27,TGTGCCAGCAGGAAGGACACCGATCATCGAATGAACACTGAAGCTTTCTTT,CASRKDTDHRMNTEAFF
NA,TRBJ1-3,NA,TRBV5-1,TGCGCCAGCAGCGTTGGCGTGGGGGCAGGTCGAAACACCATATATTTT,CASSVGVGAGRNTIYF
NA,TRBJ2-1,TRBD1,TRBV29-1,TGCAGCGGACAGGGGGAGCGGGTTTACAATGAGCAGTTCTTC,CSGQGERVYNEQFF
NA,TRBJ1-1,NA,TRBV10-3,TGTGCCATCAGTGGGACTATGGGGACTGAAGCTTTCTTT,CAISGTMGTEAFF
NA,TRBJ1-1,NA,TRBV6-5,TGTGCCAGCAGTTACTCTTTTCGCACTGAAGCTTTCTTT,CASSYSFRTEAFF
NA,TRBJ1-1,TRBD1,TRBV29-1,TGCAGCGGACAGGGGGTGAACACTGAAGCTTTCTTT,CSGQGVNTEAFF
NA,TRBJ2-1,TRBD2,TRBV9,TGTGCCAGCAGCGTAGCAAGCGGGAGATGGAATGAGCAGTTCTTC,CASSVASGRWNEQFF
once,TRBJ1-3,NA,TRBV5-1,TGCGCCAGCAGCTTGGCAGGGCGAGGAAACACCATATATTTT,CASSLAGRGNTIYF
NA,TRBJ1-4,NA,TRBV28,TGTGCCAGCAGTTTTATTGGGGCTGCAACTAATGAAAAACTGTTTTTT,CASSFIGAATNEKLFF
NA,TRBJ1-2,TRBD1,TRBV7-2,TGTGCCAGCAGCTCCAGACAGGGGGCGATTGGCTACACCTTC,CASSSRQGAIGYTF
NA,TRBJ1-5,NA,TRBV9,TGTGCCAGCAGCGAAGGGGGGGCTCAGCCCCAGCATTTT,CASSEGGAQPQHF
NA,TRBJ1-4,TRBD1,TRBV3-1/TRBV3-2,TGTGCCAGCAGCCAAGGACAGGGGGTCGATAATGAAAAACTGTTTTTT,CASSQGQGVDNEKLFF
NA,TRBJ2-3,NA,TRBV7-9,TGTGCCAGCAGCTTAGGGCAGGGAAGCACAGATACGCAGTATTTT,CASSLGQGSTDTQYF
NA,TRBJ2-7,NA,TRBV7-2,TGTGCCAGTTTGCGGGGTGTCGAGCAGTACTTC,CASLRGVEQYF
NA,TRBJ2-1,NA,TRBV6-4,TGTGCCACCCAGAACCTCCCGTACAATGAGCAGTTCTTC,CATQNLPYNEQFF
NA,TRBJ2-5,NA,TRBV28,TGTGCCAGCAGTTTAGGAGACAGATACCAAGAGACCCAGTACTTC,CASSLGDRYQETQYF
NA,TRBJ2-7,TRBD1,TRBV5-6,TGTGCCAGCAGCTCAATGTCCGGGCACAGGGGAGAGCAGTACTTC,CASSSMSGHRGEQYF
NA,TRBJ2-5,NA,TRBV7-7,TGTGCTAGCAGCTATGGAGGCAGTGGAGAGACCCAGTACTTC,CASSYGGSGETQYF
NA,TRBJ2-7,TRBD1,TRBV19,TGTGCCAGTAGTCCAAGACAGGGGGCGTACGAGCAGTACTTC,CASSPRQGAYEQYF
NA,TRBJ2-6,NA,TRBV7-2,TGTGCCAGCAGCTTACGGGGGAGCTCTGGGGCCAACGTCCTGACTTTC,CASSLRGSSGANVLTF
NA,TRBJ2-3,NA,TRBV24-1,TGTGCCACCAGTGATCAAAGTAGGAGCCGGTCAGATACGCAGTATTTT,CATSDQSRSRSDTQYF
NA,TRBJ2-1,TRBD2,TRBV19,TGTGCCAGTACTCGACTAGCGGACCGATCCTTACACAATGAGCAGTTCTTC,CASTRLADRSLHNEQFF
once,TRBJ2-1,NA,TRBV19,TGTGCCAGTAGTATGAGACTGTACAATGAGCAGTTCTTC,CASSMRLYNEQFF
NA,TRBJ1-2,TRBD1,TRBV28,TGTGCCAGCAGCCCCTCGGGACAGGGTTTTTATGGCTACACCTTC,CASSPSGQGFYGYTF
NA,TRBJ2-2,NA,TRBV9,TGTGCCAGCAGCGCATGGAGGGGTACGAACACCGGGGAGCTGTTTTTT,CASSAWRGTNTGELFF
few,TRBJ1-1,NA,TRBV5-1,TGCGCCAGCAAAAAGGGGCCGAACACTGAAGCTTTCTTT,CASKKGPNTEAFF
few,TRBJ2-6,TRBD1,TRBV19,TGTGCCAGTAAGGGGGGGACAGGGAGGTTTGGGGCCAACGTCCTGACTTTC,CASKGGTGRFGANVLTF